Below are 7 T cell receptor beta chains sequenced from a single sample in a study of blood T cell repertoires in COVID-19. Sequenced by immunoSEQ multiplex PCR; TCRdb stores in-frame clones only, minus some. The repertoire holds 300,000 to 500,000 clones, with roughly 90% as singletons. The sample taken for sequencing was PBMCs or T cells enriched from blood (not recorded which). These receptors came from a woman aged 25-40 years with acute COVID-19.

This rearrangement joins TRBV6-5 to TRBJ1-5; D ambiguous. The CDR3 length is 15 residues. The germline V gene has CDR1 MNHEY and CDR2 SVGAGI. V lost 5 bases, J lost 0 bases, and 11 bases lay in between. The CDR3 protein is CASSPREYSNQPQHF. CDR3 DNA sequence: TGTGCCAGCAGTCCAAGGGAGTATAGCAATCAGCCCCAGCATTTT.

The gene calls are TRBV2 and TRBJ2-7; 10 nucleotides agree with TRBD1. With V trimmed by 4 bases and J by 2 bases, 5 bases remained unmatched. Per the germline V gene, CDR1 is SNHLY and CDR2 is FYNNEI. This CDR3 is 15 amino acids long. CDR3 DNA sequence: TGTGCCAGCAGTGCGACAGGGGGCCACGCCTACGAGCAGTACTTC. It yields the protein CASSATGGHAYEQYF.

This clone has only a few counts. The chain carries TRBV5-6 and TRBJ2-7; 10 bases are shared with TRBD1. CDR3 length: 14 amino acids. With 4 bases clipped from V and 6 bases from J, the junction kept 7 bases outside the gene matches. Germline V gene sequence: CDR1 SGHDT, CDR2 YYEEEE. CDR3 nucleotide sequence: TGTGCCAGCAGCCGGACAGGGGGTTTTCGCGAGCAGTACTTC. It yields the protein CASSRTGGFREQYF. Together with reference TRBV5-6 and TRBJ2-7, the CDR3 gives the full variable domain: DAGVTQSPTHLIKTRGQQVTLRCSPKSGHDTVSWYQQALGQGPQFIFQYYEEEERQRGNFPDRFSGHQFPNYSSELNVNALLLGDSALYLCASSRTGGFREQYFGPGTRLTVT.

As DNA, the CDR3 is TGTGCCTGGCATGGACAGAGCTCCTATAATTCACCCCTCCACTTT. The encoded protein is CAWHGQSSYNSPLHF. The chain combines TRBV30 with TRBJ1-6, with D perhaps TRBD1 (6 bases). CDR1 is GTSNPN and CDR2 is SVGIG in the germline V gene (reference sequence). The CDR3 extends over 15 amino acids. The V and J ends lost 5 bases and 0 bases respectively, with 11 bases between them.

The chain has TRBV3-1 (or the pseudogene TRBV3-2) and TRBJ1-2, with 7 bases that match TRBD1. CDR1 is LGHDT and CDR2 is YNNKEL in the germline V gene (reference sequence). The CDR3 is 16 residues long. Trimming took 2 bases from V and 7 from J; bases not matched to a gene: 13. The CDR3 here is CASSQSVSRGAVGYTF. The CDR3 DNA sequence: TGTGCCAGCAGCCAATCGGTCAGCAGGGGGGCAGTTGGCTACACCTTC.

The V and J genes are TRBV7-9 and TRBJ1-2; 9 nucleotides align to TRBD1. The V gene's germline CDR1 is SEHNR and CDR2 FQNEAQ (reference sequence). The CDR3 has 16 residues. V dropped 5 bases and J dropped 4; count of bases not matched to a gene: 11. The DNA for the CDR3 is TGTGCCAGCAGCCTATCGGAAGGACAGGGGATCTATGGCTACACCTTC. Translation: CASSLSEGQGIYGYTF.

V gene TRBV6-5 combines with J gene TRBJ2-7; weak D call: TRBD2 (6 bases). This CDR3 is built from 15 residues. The germline gives CDR1 MNHEY, CDR2 SVGAGI. Between the trimmed V and J ends, which lost 7 bases and 2 bases, there was a span of 18 bases. The CDR3 loop reads CASTPVGGPTYEQYF. The CDR3 region has the DNA TGTGCCAGCACCCCCGTGGGGGGACCCACCTACGAGCAGTACTTC.